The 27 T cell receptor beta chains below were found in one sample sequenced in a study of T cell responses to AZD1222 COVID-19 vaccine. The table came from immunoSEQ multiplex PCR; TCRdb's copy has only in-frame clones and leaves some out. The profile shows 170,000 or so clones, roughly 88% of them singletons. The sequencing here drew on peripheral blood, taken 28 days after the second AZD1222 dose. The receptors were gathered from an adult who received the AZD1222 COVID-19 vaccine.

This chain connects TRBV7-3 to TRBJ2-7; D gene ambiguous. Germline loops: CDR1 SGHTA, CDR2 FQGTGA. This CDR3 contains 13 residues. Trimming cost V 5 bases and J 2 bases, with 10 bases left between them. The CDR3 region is CASSQLTPYEQYF. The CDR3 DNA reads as TGTGCCAGCAGCCAGCTGACCCCCTACGAGCAGTACTTC. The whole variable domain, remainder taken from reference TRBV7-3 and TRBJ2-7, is GAGVSQTPSNKVTEKGKYVELRCDPISGHTALYWYRQSLGQGPEFLIYFQGTGAADDSGLPNDRFFAVRPEGSVSTLKIQRTERGDSAVYLCASSQLTPYEQYFGPGTRLTVT.

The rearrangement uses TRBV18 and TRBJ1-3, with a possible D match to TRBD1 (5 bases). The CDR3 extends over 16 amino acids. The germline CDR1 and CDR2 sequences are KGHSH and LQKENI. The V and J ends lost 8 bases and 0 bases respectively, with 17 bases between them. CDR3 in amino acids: CASQGGTKSSGNTIYF. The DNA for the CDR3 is TGTGCCAGCCAGGGAGGGACCAAGAGCTCTGGAAACACCATATATTTT. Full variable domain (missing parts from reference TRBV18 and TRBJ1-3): NAGVMQNPRHLVRRRGQEARLRCSPMKGHSHVYWYRQLPEEGLKFMVYLQKENIIDESGMPKERFSAEFPKEGPSILRIQQVVRGDSAAYFCASQGGTKSSGNTIYFGEGSWLTVV.

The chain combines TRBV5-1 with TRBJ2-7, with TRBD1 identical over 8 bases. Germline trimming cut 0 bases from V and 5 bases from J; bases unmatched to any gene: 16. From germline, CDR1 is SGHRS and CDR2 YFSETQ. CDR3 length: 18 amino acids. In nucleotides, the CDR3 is TGCGCCAGCAGCTTGGCCGGGCCAGGGGGCGCTCAGGTCAACGAGCAGTACTTC. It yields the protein CASSLAGPGGAQVNEQYF. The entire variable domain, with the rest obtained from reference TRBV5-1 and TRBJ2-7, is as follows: KAGVTQTPRYLIKTRGQQVTLSCSPISGHRSVSWYQQTPGQGLQFLFEYFSETQRNKGNFPGRFSGRQFSNSRSEMNVSTLELGDSALYLCASSLAGPGGAQVNEQYFGPGTRLTVT.

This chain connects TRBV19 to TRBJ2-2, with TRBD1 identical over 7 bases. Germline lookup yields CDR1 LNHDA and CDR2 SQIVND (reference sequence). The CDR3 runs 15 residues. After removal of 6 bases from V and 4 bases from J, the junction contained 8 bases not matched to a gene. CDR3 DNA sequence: TGTGCCAGTAGCCCCCAGGGGGTAGGCACCGGGGAGCTGTTTTTT. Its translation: CASSPQGVGTGELFF.

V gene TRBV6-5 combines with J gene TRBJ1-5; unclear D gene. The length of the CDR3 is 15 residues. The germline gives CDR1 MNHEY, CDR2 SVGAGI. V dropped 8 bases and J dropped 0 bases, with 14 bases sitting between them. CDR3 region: CASDAGRYSNQPQHF. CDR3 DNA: TGTGCCAGCGATGCTGGGAGGTATAGCAATCAGCCCCAGCATTTT.

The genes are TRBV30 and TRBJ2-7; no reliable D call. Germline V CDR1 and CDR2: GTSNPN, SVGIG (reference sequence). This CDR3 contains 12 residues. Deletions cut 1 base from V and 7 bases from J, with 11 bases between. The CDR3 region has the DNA TGTGCCTGGAGTGGGGTTCTCGGGGAGCAGTACTTC. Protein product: CAWSGVLGEQYF.

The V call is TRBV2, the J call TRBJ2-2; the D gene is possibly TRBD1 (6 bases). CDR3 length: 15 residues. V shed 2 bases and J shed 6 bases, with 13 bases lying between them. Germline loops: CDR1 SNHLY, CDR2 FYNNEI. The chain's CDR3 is CASSETVPGAGELFF. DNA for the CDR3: TGTGCCAGCAGTGAAACCGTCCCAGGGGCCGGGGAGCTGTTTTTT.

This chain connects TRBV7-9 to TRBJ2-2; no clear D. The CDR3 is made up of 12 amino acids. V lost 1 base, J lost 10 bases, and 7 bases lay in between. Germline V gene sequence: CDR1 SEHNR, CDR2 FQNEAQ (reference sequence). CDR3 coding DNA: TGTGCCAGCAGCTTAGGTCCGTTGGAGCTGTTTTTT. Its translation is CASSLGPLELFF.

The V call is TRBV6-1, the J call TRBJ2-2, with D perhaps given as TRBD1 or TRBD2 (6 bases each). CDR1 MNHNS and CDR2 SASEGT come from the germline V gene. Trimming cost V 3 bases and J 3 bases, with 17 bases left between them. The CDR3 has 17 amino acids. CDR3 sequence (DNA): TGTGCCAGCAGTGACCTGTACCGGGGGCGCGACACCGGGGAGCTGTTTTTT. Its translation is CASSDLYRGRDTGELFF.

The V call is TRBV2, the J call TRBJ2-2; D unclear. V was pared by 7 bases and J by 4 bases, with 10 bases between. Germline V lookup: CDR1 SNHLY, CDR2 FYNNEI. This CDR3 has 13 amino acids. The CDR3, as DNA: TGTGCCAGCACCTCAAGGTCCACCGGGGAGCTGTTTTTT. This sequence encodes CASTSRSTGELFF.

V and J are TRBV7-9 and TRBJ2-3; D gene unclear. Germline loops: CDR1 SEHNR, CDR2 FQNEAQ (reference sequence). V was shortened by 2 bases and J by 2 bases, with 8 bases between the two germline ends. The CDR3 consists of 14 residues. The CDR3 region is CASSLMGPTDTQYF. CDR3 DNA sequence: TGTGCCAGCAGCTTAATGGGCCCCACAGATACGCAGTATTTT.

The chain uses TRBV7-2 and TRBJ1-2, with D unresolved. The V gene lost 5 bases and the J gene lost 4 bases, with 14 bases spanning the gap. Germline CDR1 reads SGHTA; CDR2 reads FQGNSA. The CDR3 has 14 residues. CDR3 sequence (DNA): TGTGCCAGCAGCCCCGGCAATGCGGCCTATGGCTACACCTTC. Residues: CASSPGNAAYGYTF.

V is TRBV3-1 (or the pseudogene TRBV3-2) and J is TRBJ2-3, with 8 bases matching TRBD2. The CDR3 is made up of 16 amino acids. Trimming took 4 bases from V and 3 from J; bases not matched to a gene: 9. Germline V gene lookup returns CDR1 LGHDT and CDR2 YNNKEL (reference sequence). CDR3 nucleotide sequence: TGTGCCAGCAGCCGCCCAGAACGGGGGGGTACAGATACGCAGTATTTT. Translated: CASSRPERGGTDTQYF.

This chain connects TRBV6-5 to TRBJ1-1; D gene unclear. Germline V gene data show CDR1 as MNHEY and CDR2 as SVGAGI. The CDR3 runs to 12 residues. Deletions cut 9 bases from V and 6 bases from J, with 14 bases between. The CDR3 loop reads CASSHRSAEAFF. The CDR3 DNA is TGTGCCAGTTCACATAGGAGTGCTGAAGCTTTCTTT.

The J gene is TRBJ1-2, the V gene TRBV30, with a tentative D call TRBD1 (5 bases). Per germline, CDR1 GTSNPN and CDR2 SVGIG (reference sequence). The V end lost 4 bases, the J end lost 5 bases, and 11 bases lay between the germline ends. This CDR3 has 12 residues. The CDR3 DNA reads TGTGCCTGGACCCCTGGGGGGTATGGCTACACCTTC. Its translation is CAWTPGGYGYTF.

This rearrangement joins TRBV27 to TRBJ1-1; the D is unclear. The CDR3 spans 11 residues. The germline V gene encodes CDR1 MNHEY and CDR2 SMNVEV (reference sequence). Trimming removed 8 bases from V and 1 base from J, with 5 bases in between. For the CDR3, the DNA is TGTGCCAGCGCCCGGAACACTGAAGCTTTCTTT. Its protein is CASARNTEAFF.

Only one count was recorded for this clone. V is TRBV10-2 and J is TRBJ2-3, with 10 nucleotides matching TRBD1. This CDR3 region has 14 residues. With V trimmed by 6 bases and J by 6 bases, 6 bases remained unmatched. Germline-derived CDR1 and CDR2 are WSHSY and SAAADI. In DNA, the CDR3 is TGCGCCAGCAGGCCGGGACAGGGGAGGGATACGCAGTATTTT. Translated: CASRPGQGRDTQYF.

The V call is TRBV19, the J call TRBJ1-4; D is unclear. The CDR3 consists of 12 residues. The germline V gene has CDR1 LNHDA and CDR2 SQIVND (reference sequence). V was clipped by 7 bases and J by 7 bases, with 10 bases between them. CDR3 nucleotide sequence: TGTGCCAGTACCCGGACCCGTGAAAAACTGTTTTTT. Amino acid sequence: CASTRTREKLFF.

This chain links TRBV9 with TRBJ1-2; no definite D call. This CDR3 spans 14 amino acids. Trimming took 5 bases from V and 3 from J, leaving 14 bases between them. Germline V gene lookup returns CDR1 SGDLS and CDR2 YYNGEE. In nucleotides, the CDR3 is TGTGCCAGCAGGCGAGAGGGAGTGGACTATGGCTACACCTTC. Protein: CASRREGVDYGYTF.

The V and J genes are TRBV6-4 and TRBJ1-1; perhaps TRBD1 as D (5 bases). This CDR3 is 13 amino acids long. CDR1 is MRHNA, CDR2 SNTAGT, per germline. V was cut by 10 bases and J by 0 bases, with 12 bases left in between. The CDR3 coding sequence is TGTGCCACCAGGGCCGCCTTGAACACTGAAGCTTTCTTT. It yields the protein CATRAALNTEAFF.

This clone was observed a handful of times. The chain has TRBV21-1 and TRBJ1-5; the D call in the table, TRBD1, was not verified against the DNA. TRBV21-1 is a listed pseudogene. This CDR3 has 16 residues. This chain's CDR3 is CASSPHRTGVNQPQHF. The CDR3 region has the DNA TGTGCCAGCAGCCCACACAGGACCGGAGTGAATCAGCCCCAGCATTTT.

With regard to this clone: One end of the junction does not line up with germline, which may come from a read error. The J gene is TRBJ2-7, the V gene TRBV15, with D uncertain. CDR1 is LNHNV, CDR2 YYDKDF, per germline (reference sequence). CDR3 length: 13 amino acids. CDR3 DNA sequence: TGTGCCACCAGCAGAGAGGGTCGGCTCCGGGCGCACTTC. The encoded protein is CATSREGRLRAHF. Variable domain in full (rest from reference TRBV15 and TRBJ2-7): DAMVIQNPRYQVTQFGKPVTLSCSQTLNHNVMYWYQQKSSQAPKLLFHYYDKDFNNEADTPDNFQSRRPNTSFCFLDIRSPGLGDTAMYLCATSREGRLRAHFGPGTRLTVT.

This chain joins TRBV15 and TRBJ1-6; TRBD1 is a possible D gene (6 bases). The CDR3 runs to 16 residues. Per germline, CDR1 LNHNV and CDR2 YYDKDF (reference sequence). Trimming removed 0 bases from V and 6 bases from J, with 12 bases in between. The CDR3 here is CATSRDGGRVNSPLHF. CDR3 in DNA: TGTGCCACCAGCAGAGATGGGGGCAGGGTTAATTCACCCCTCCACTTT.

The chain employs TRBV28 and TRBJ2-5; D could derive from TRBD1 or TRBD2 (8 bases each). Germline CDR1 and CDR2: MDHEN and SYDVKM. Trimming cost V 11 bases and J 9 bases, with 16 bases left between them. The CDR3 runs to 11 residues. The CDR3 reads CAGGGTGPQYF. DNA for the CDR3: TGTGCCGGCGGGGGGACAGGTCCCCAGTACTTC.

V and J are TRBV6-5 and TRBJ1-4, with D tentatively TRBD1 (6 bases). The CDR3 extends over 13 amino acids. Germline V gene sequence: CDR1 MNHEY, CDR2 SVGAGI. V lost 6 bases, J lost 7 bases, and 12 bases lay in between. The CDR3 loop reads CASRQGGGEKLFF. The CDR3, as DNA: TGTGCCAGCAGACAGGGAGGAGGTGAAAAACTGTTTTTT.

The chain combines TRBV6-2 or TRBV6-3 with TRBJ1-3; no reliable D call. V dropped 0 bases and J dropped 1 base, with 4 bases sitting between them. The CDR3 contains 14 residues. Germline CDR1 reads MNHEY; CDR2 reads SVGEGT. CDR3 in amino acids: CASSYSSSGNTIYF. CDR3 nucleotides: TGTGCCAGCAGTTACTCGAGTTCTGGAAACACCATATATTTT.

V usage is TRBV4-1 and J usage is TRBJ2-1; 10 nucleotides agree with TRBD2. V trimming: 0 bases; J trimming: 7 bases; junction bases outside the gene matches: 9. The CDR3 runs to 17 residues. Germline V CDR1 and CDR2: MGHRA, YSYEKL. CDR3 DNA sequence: TGCGCCAGCAGCCAAGAGGAGCGGGGGGGCCTTGGTAATGAGCAGTTCTTC. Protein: CASSQEERGGLGNEQFF.